The sequence of this T cell receptor (beta chain) was determined in a study of blood T cells in healthy people across ages. Losses at the gene ends were 3 bases for V and 4 bases for J; bases not matched to a gene: 5. Germline V gene lookup returns CDR1 DFQATT and CDR2 SNEGSKA (reference sequence). This CDR3 has 13 amino acids. Through a sample-barcoded 5' primer and a J-beta primer mix, a second PCR was run for roughly 7 to 12 cycles. Via MiXCR, TCRdb re-called the 5' RACE reads, giving one row per CDR3 protein. The sample consists of 800,000 or so distinct CDR3 sequences, about 62% of them appearing once. This clonotype has just a few counts.

The sequence derives from a man aged 25 to 40 in good health. The source material was blood. The chain employs TRBV20-1 and TRBJ2-7; 8 bases agree with TRBD2. The CDR3 sequence: CSASGGASYEQYF. DNA for the CDR3: TGCAGTGCTAGCGGGGGGGCTTCTTACGAGCAGTACTTC.